This TCR beta chain was recovered during a study of blood T cell repertoires in COVID-19. Background on the study: Acute and convalescent COVID-19 samples came from the United States, Italy and Spain. Sample material is recorded as cDNA or gDNA derived from T cells, B-cell-depleted T cells, or PBMCs.

With respect to this clone: A junction end diverges from the germline sequence, so it may reflect a read error.

Original analysis: Scientists estimated how many nucleated cells there were by amplifying reference gene primers. Data came from immunoSEQ multiplex PCR; TCRdb stores just in-frame clones and leaves some out. The V and J calls and the clone size are those of that table, but D and trimming were determined from the DNA. The sample comprises approximately 100,000 clones, more than 85% of which are singletons, and around 0.94% rests with the top ten. The germline CDR1 and CDR2 sequences are WSHSY and SAAADI. This CDR3 contains 13 residues. The receptor was isolated from a man in his sixties with acute or convalescent COVID-19. The chain employs TRBV10-2 and TRBJ2-7; D not resolved. The specimen was peripheral blood. DNA for the CDR3: TGCGCCAGCAGTGAGTCTCTTTGGAGACGAACCCTCTTC. This sequence encodes CASSESLWRRTLF.